This T cell receptor (beta chain) was obtained from a study of blood T cell repertoires in COVID-19. About the research overall: Acute-phase and convalescent COVID-19 samples originated in the United States, Italy and Spain. From T cells, B-cell-depleted T cells, or PBMCs came the material, which was cDNA or gDNA.

Original processing methods: Nucleated cell number was recorded as an estimate derived from reference gene primer amplification. The method was immunoSEQ multiplex PCR; TCRdb's version includes in-frame clones alone and lacks a portion of them. V, J and clone size derive from that table, while D and trimming were established from the DNA sequence. This table has approximately 38,000 clones, around 86% appearing once. The CDR3 covers 14 residues. CDR1 GTSNPN and CDR2 SVGIG come from the germline V gene (reference sequence). Trimming took off 2 bases at V and 5 bases at J, with 12 bases between the two ends.

This receptor was identified in a man over 45 with active or convalescent COVID-19. Sequences were obtained from peripheral blood. The rearrangement links TRBV30 to TRBJ1-4, with D unresolved. The CDR3 here is CAWSTGNRNEKLFF. DNA for the CDR3: TGTGCCTGGAGTACGGGAAATCGGAATGAAAAACTGTTTTTT.